This T cell receptor (beta chain) was identified in a study of T-cell reconstitution after alpha-beta-depleted transplantation in children. Study-level points and caveats: T cells produced anew were the main source of T-cell counts and diversity one year after transplant. The study traced high day-60 TCRbeta diversity in some patients to surviving recipient T cells and thymic progenitors. In patients about two months after transplant, alpha-beta T cells reportedly arose from several hundred expanded graft clones.

The V gene's germline CDR1 is SGDLS and CDR2 YYNGEE. This CDR3 region has 16 residues. V dropped 4 bases and J dropped 8 bases, with 22 bases sitting between them. Molecular barcoding with unique molecular identifiers was used for the TCRbeta library. TCRdb processed the PCR reads anew with MiXCR; each CDR3 protein has one entry. The sample lists about 900,000 distinct CDR3 sequences; less than 30% were seen once. Note on this clonotype: Its specificity is not known.

The gene calls are TRBV9 and TRBJ2-1; TRBD2 is a possible D gene (6 bases). The starting material was PBMCs, mostly from graft donor cells, obtained 360 days after TCRalphabeta/CD19-depleted stem cell transplant. The sequence came from a boy less than two years old who had a stem cell transplant for SCID, so the T cells may come from the graft donor. CDR3 sequence reads: CASSPYRAGFPDEQFF. The CDR3 DNA sequence: TGTGCCAGCAGCCCGTACCGGGCGGGGTTTCCAGATGAGCAGTTCTTC.